The 26 T cell receptor beta chains below all came from one sample that was sequenced in a study of PD-1 blockade in classical Hodgkin lymphoma. Time point defined: cycle 4 day 1 (C4D1), after 6 weeks of nivolumab. Exposure to brentuximab vedotin varied, and each patient had relapsed following autologous stem cell transplantation. Through magnetic negative selection, CD8+ T cells were separated from PBMCs that had been thawed. Generated by immunoSEQ multiplex PCR, the TCRdb table keeps only in-frame clones and is missing some. The data hold just under 10,000 clones, with approximately 74% observed a single time. The sample in question was CD8+ T cells from blood, obtained before the fourth cycle of nivolumab. The receptors stem from a human donor with classical Hodgkin lymphoma.

The chain links TRBV2 to TRBJ1-5; D call uncertain. The CDR3 runs 13 residues. Trimming removed 4 bases from V and 11 bases from J, with 15 bases in between. From germline, CDR1 is SNHLY and CDR2 FYNNEI. CDR3 sequence: CASSGGGIGAQHF. DNA of the CDR3: TGTGCCAGCAGTGGGGGAGGGATTGGGGCCCAGCATTTT.

The chain links TRBV9 to TRBJ2-7; a weak D match, TRBD1 (6 bases). The ends were cut back, 0 bases at V and 1 base at J, with 11 bases in the middle. This CDR3 is 15 amino acids long. Per the germline V gene, CDR1 is SGDLS and CDR2 is YYNGEE. CDR3 sequence (DNA): TGTGCCAGCAGCGTAGGAGGACAGTCATCCTACGAGCAGTACTTC. Translation gives CASSVGGQSSYEQYF.

This clone was counted once. The chain uses TRBV5-4 and TRBJ2-1; TRBD2 is a possible D gene (6 bases). V was pared by 3 bases and J by 4 bases, with 14 bases between. The CDR3 sequence is 15 residues long. Germline CDR1 and CDR2: SGHNT and YYREEE (reference sequence). CDR3 region: CASSSWEAPYNEQFF. CDR3 coding DNA: TGTGCCAGCAGCTCGTGGGAGGCCCCTTACAATGAGCAGTTCTTC.

This chain links TRBV4-3 with TRBJ1-2; D is possibly TRBD1 (5 bases). Trimming took off 4 bases at V and 2 bases at J, with 14 bases between the two ends. Germline loops: CDR1 LGHNA, CDR2 YSLEER. The CDR3 contains 15 residues. The CDR3: CASSPRDLGNYGYTF. CDR3 nucleotide sequence: TGCGCCAGCAGCCCCCGGGACCTGGGGAACTATGGCTACACCTTC.

The gene calls are TRBV29-1 and TRBJ2-5; 8 nucleotides line up with TRBD1. The germline V gene has CDR1 SQVTM and CDR2 ANQGSEA. The CDR3 spans 15 residues. V dropped 3 bases and J dropped 3; count of bases not matched to a gene: 9. CDR3 protein: CSVDPADREKETQYF. CDR3 sequence (DNA): TGCAGCGTTGACCCCGCGGACAGGGAGAAAGAGACCCAGTACTTC.

This clone was found once. J is TRBJ1-1 and V is TRBV7-9, with D unresolved. The CDR3 has 12 amino acids. CDR1 and CDR2 from the germline V gene are SEHNR and FQNEAQ (reference sequence). V was cut by 5 bases and J by 5 bases, with 9 bases left in between. CDR3 nucleotide sequence: TGTGCCAGCAGCCCCACTGTGACTGAAGCTTTCTTT. Protein sequence: CASSPTVTEAFF.

V usage is TRBV11-2 and J usage is TRBJ2-3, with D maybe TRBD2 (7 bases). Germline V lookup: CDR1 SGHAT, CDR2 FQNNGV. The CDR3 loop spans 16 amino acids. The germline V and J ends were trimmed by 3 bases and 8 bases, with 21 bases remaining between them. This CDR3 reads CASSFVVGGPSGTQYF. CDR3 nucleotides: TGTGCCAGCAGCTTTGTCGTCGGGGGGCCCTCCGGTACGCAGTATTTT.

The chain recombines TRBV2 with TRBJ1-1; tentative D call: TRBD1 (6 bases). Germline CDR1 is SNHLY and CDR2 is FYNNEI. The CDR3 length is 12 residues. Trimming removed 7 bases at V and 6 bases at J, with 12 bases between. CDR3 in DNA: TGTGCCAGCACCCGAAGGGGGGCTGAAGCTTTCTTT. It codes for CASTRRGAEAFF. The whole variable domain, remainder taken from reference TRBV2 and TRBJ1-1, is EPEVTQTPSHQVTQMGQEVILRCVPISNHLYFYWYRQILGQKVEFLVSFYNNEISEKSEIFDDQFSVERPDGSNFTLKIRSTKLEDSAMYFCASTRRGAEAFFGQGTRLTVV.

The chain carries TRBV6-6 and TRBJ2-7; 8 bases line up with TRBD1. CDR1 and CDR2 from the germline V gene are MNHNY and SVGAGI (reference sequence). This CDR3 comprises 14 residues. J gave up 5 bases and V 6 bases, and 9 bases lay outside the gene matches. CDR3 sequence (DNA): TGTGCCAGCAGCCTCGGACAGGGAAGCGACGAGCAGTACTTC. Amino acid sequence: CASSLGQGSDEQYF.

The chain carries TRBV9 and TRBJ2-3, with a possible D match to TRBD2 (5 bases). V was shortened by 0 bases and J by 0 bases, with 14 bases between the two germline ends. The CDR3 spans 17 residues. Germline loops: CDR1 SGDLS, CDR2 YYNGEE. The CDR3 nucleotides are TGTGCCAGCAGCGTAGAAGGAAGCGGTACTAGCACAGATACGCAGTATTTT. This encodes CASSVEGSGTSTDTQYF.

In its sample, this clone is medium-sized (0.01 to 0.1%). J is TRBJ1-6 and V is TRBV5-1; 10 bases are a match to TRBD1. Germline V gene data show CDR1 as SGHRS and CDR2 as YFSETQ. The CDR3 is 13 residues long. V trimming: 4 bases; J trimming: 10 bases; junction bases outside the gene matches: 2. The CDR3 loop is CASSGDRGSPLHF. In DNA form, the CDR3 reads TGCGCCAGCAGCGGGGACAGGGGATCACCCCTCCACTTT.

J is TRBJ2-7 and V is TRBV11-2; D possibly corresponds to TRBD2 (5 bases). Trimming took 1 base from V and 7 from J, leaving 14 bases between them. Germline CDR1 reads SGHAT; CDR2 reads FQNNGV. The CDR3 covers 14 residues. CDR3 DNA: TGTGCCAGCAGCTTAGGGGCCCTTACGGGAGAGCAGTACTTC. Encoded protein: CASSLGALTGEQYF.

The genes are TRBV27 and TRBJ2-2, with D hard to call. Germline CDR1 reads MNHEY; CDR2 reads SMNVEV (reference sequence). The CDR3 contains 14 residues. The V gene lost 5 bases and the J gene lost 0 bases, with 7 bases spanning the gap. CDR3 DNA: TGTGCCAGCAGTCCGGGTTCGAACACCGGGGAGCTGTTTTTT. The encoded protein is CASSPGSNTGELFF.

The chain couples TRBV9 to TRBJ2-7, with TRBD1 matching 8 bases. V shed 4 bases and J 6 bases; nucleotides not matched to a gene: 6. This CDR3 contains 13 residues. Germline V gene lookup returns CDR1 SGDLS and CDR2 YYNGEE. Written as DNA, the CDR3 is TGTGCCAGCAGCTATGGACAGGGTAGCGAGCAGTACTTC. It encodes CASSYGQGSEQYF. The variable domain in full, completed from reference TRBV9 and TRBJ2-7, reads DSGVTQTPKHLITATGQRVTLRCSPRSGDLSVYWYQQSLDQGLQFLIQYYNGEERAKGNILERFSAQQFPDLHSELNLSSLELGDSALYFCASSYGQGSEQYFGPGTRLTVT.

This clone is termed medium-sized. Other DNA sequences within the sample encode an identical CDR3. This chain uses TRBV6-5 with TRBJ2-7; 7 nucleotides align to TRBD2. From germline, CDR1 is MNHEY and CDR2 SVGAGI. The CDR3 runs 15 residues. V lost 0 bases, J lost 1 base, and 3 bases stayed unmatched. The CDR3, as DNA: TGTGCCAGCAGTTACTCCGGGACTAATTCCTACGAGCAGTACTTC. Protein product: CASSYSGTNSYEQYF.

This chain connects TRBV14 to TRBJ2-1, with TRBD2 matching 7 bases. Germline V CDR1 and CDR2: SGHDN, FVKESK. This CDR3 spans 15 amino acids. With 4 bases clipped from V and 2 bases from J, the junction kept 5 bases outside the gene matches. The CDR3 reads CASSPRTSPYNEQFF. The CDR3 coding sequence is TGTGCCAGCAGCCCGCGGACTAGTCCCTACAATGAGCAGTTCTTC.

The V call is TRBV6-5, the J call TRBJ1-5; D remains ambiguous. Germline lookup yields CDR1 MNHEY and CDR2 SVGAGI. Trimming took 8 bases from V and 3 from J, leaving 11 bases between them. The CDR3 runs 13 residues. The CDR3 coding sequence is TGTGCCAGCGCTGGAAGGCCCAATCAGCCCCAGCATTTT. Translated: CASAGRPNQPQHF.

This rearrangement joins TRBV27 to TRBJ1-6; tentative D call: TRBD1 (6 bases). The V end was cut by 6 bases, the J end by 2 bases, with 8 bases between. Per germline, CDR1 MNHEY and CDR2 SMNVEV (reference sequence). This CDR3 has 14 amino acids. The CDR3 reads CASRQGTYNSPLHF. DNA of the CDR3: TGTGCCAGCAGACAGGGAACCTATAATTCACCCCTCCACTTT.

The V and J genes are TRBV5-4 and TRBJ1-5, with TRBD1 matching over 8 bases. CDR1 and CDR2 (germline): SGHNT, YYREEE (reference sequence). V trimming: 2 bases; J trimming: 1 base; junction bases outside the gene matches: 2. This CDR3 region has 15 residues. CDR3 DNA: TGTGCCAGCAGCTTAGACAGGGGAAGCAATCAGCCCCAGCATTTT. Amino acids: CASSLDRGSNQPQHF.

This clone was seen a few times. J is TRBJ1-1 and V is TRBV14; possible D gene TRBD1, 5 bases. CDR1 SGHDN and CDR2 FVKESK come from the germline V gene. The CDR3 has 13 residues. The ends were cut back, 4 bases at V and 4 bases at J, with 10 bases in the middle. CDR3 amino acids: CASSLGGFTEAFF. The CDR3 DNA sequence: TGTGCCAGCAGCCTCGGGGGTTTCACTGAAGCTTTCTTT.

CDR3 nucleotide sequence: TGTGCCAGCAGCCCGTGGACAGGGGCAGCCTCCTACGAGCAGTACTTC. Its translation: CASSPWTGAASYEQYF. The chain employs TRBV9 and TRBJ2-7; 9 nucleotides line up with TRBD1. The CDR3 is 16 residues long. Germline V gene lookup returns CDR1 SGDLS and CDR2 YYNGEE. V lost 4 bases, J lost 0 bases, and 8 bases stayed unmatched.

The rearrangement joins TRBV11-3 to TRBJ2-7, with D hard to call. Germline loops: CDR1 SGHNT, CDR2 YENEEA. V was cut by 5 bases and J by 0 bases, with 11 bases left in between. The CDR3 is 14 residues long. In nucleotides, the CDR3 is TGTGCCAGCAGCGGCGGCACTAACTCCTACGAGCAGTACTTC. Protein sequence: CASSGGTNSYEQYF.

This chain joins TRBV27 and TRBJ2-1; maybe TRBD2 (6 bases). Germline lookup yields CDR1 MNHEY and CDR2 SMNVEV (reference sequence). The V end lost 7 bases, the J end lost 6 bases, and 16 bases lay between the germline ends. CDR3 length: 14 amino acids. The CDR3 here is CASTIGTPLNEQFF. In DNA, the CDR3 is TGTGCCAGCACCATCGGGACTCCTCTCAATGAGCAGTTCTTC.

This sequence joins TRBV28 and TRBJ2-1; TRBD2 is a possible D gene (6 bases). Trimming cost V 3 bases and J 5 bases, with 11 bases left between them. The V gene's germline CDR1 is MDHEN and CDR2 SYDVKM. The CDR3 sequence is 14 residues long. CDR3 amino acids: CASSFSGSHNEQFF. DNA for the CDR3: TGTGCCAGCAGTTTTTCCGGGAGCCACAATGAGCAGTTCTTC.

The chain links TRBV9 to TRBJ2-3; 7 bases map to TRBD2. This CDR3 region has 15 residues. Germline trimming cut 2 bases from V and 1 base from J; bases unmatched to any gene: 4. The germline V gene has CDR1 SGDLS and CDR2 YYNGEE. This CDR3 reads CASSVGDYGTDTQYF. CDR3 DNA: TGTGCCAGCAGCGTTGGGGACTACGGCACAGATACGCAGTATTTT.

The rearrangement joins TRBV28 to TRBJ1-1; D not certain. The CDR3 covers 13 residues. Germline V CDR1 and CDR2: MDHEN, SYDVKM. Deletions cut 8 bases from V and 2 bases from J, with 12 bases between. CDR3 nucleotides: TGTGCCAGCCGTTGGACGGGAAACACTGAAGCTTTCTTT. Its translation is CASRWTGNTEAFF.